This T cell receptor beta chain was identified during a study of regulatory T cells in long-lasting Graves disease. The germline V and J ends were trimmed by 10 bases and 6 bases, with 16 bases remaining between them. The CDR3 has 13 residues. Germline values: CDR1 ENHRY, CDR2 SYGVKD. Relying on iRepertoire HTBI primers and Arm-PCR of CDR3 regions, the team built TCR beta libraries. One entry per CDR3 protein, called by TCRdb with MiXCR from the multiplex PCR reads. The table lists more than 400,000 distinct CDR3 sequences, 16% of them singletons, with 9.5% to 15% in the top ten. Time point specified: newly diagnosed GD, antithyroid drugs for less than 3 months. RNA isolated from PBMCs was used to make the TCR library. These records were also assigned to another study, of T cells in Graves' hyperthyroidism and ophthalmopathy. From that paper: A median 6.5 months before onset, the model predicted ophthalmopathy.

This sequence was found in a man aged 35 to 55 with Graves disease. The sample was peripheral blood mononuclear cells (PBMCs), taken at new diagnosis, from a patient treated with antithyroid drugs. The chain has TRBV10-3 and TRBJ2-1; D is perhaps TRBD1 or TRBD2 (5 bases each). CDR3 sequence: CATRDLNLNEQFF. CDR3 nucleotide sequence: TGTGCCACACGGGACCTCAATCTCAATGAGCAGTTCTTC.